This T cell receptor beta chain derives from a study of metastatic and nonmetastatic thyroid tumors. The wider study: The study looked at repertoires side by side in blood and in tumor or nodule tissue from malignant and benign thyroid patients.

Ahead of thyroid surgery, no patient had received treatment of any kind. Regarding the study as a whole: As reported, TCR beta diversity in blood and tumor was significantly higher in malignant thyroid tumors than in benign nodules.

Original processing methods: Clinicopathological groups supplied CDR3 differences that were used to build a distant-metastasis classifier for papillary thyroid cancer. TCRdb re-called the PCR reads with MiXCR. The V and J calls were determined by TCRdb, not by the authors. The sample lists under 5,000 clones; less than 25% were seen once. V lost 2 bases, J lost 5 bases, and 0 bases stayed unmatched. CDR3 size: 13 residues. The V gene's germline CDR1 is SGHTA and CDR2 FQGNSA. About this clone itself: Its matching antigen is unknown.

Sequences were obtained from tumor tissue. This receptor was identified in a male donor with papillary thyroid cancer or a benign thyroid nodule (not recorded which). Some clones in this sample may be carry-over from other donors' samples. The gene calls are TRBV7-2 and TRBJ2-1; 7 nucleotides match TRBD2. CDR3 DNA sequence: TGTGCCAGCAGCTTAAGCGGGAACAATGAGCAGTTCTTC. Its protein product is CASSLSGNNEQFF.